Described below is a single T cell receptor beta chain sequence and its context. This clone was observed a single time. No antigen is known for it. No much larger clonotype is one base removed from it; base qualities were not supplied. The data belong to a study of shared clonotypes between healthy human individuals (dated by TCRdb to 2018 to 2020). As for the study more broadly: The cohort comprised a couple of women and a few men aged 18 to 49 years. For each donor, CD4 naive and CD4 memory were each run on three plates, CD8 naive on two plates, and CD8 memory on one plate. To estimate repertoire size and how much clonotype sharing occurs between individuals, the study deeply sequenced the blood TCR repertoires of five healthy adults. To increase sequencing depth and limit assay-specific biases, different laboratories used diverse techniques to prepare libraries and sequence TCR repertoires. Per donor, leukapheresis produced somewhere between about 0.94 and 8.9 billion PBMCs.

The germline V gene (reference sequence) sets CDR1 to LNHDA and CDR2 to SQIVND. Taken from cysteine to phenylalanine, the CDR3 has 17 residues. The only DNA kept is the CDR3, 51 bases in frame from the first base. The donors were healthy, HIV-negative adults who had no recently reported acute infections or vaccinations. Only Caucasian adults living in Nashville, Tennessee, USA were represented among the donors. CD4+ T cells were enriched by magnetic negative selection; naive cells were then positively selected on CD45RA, and the negative fraction formed the memory subset. Blood was obtained by leukapheresis, after which PBMCs were separated by Ficoll-Histopaque density gradient centrifugation and cryopreserved in liquid nitrogen vapor phase. Analytical flow cytometry was used to check the purity and quantity of every magnetically sorted T cell population. Genomic DNA was isolated from every sorted fraction and measured by UV absorbance on a Nanodrop 2000c.

Using the deep immunoSEQ assay, TCR CDR3 regions were amplified from genomic DNA by multiplex PCR. Extracted genomic DNA from each cell subset was distributed evenly across all wells of several immunoSEQ 96-well plates, and each plate was treated as a replicate. Each replicate PCR for sorted subsets received roughly 0.2 ug genomic DNA, equal to roughly 29,000 T cell genomes. The purified libraries were quantified using a Qubit 3.0 fluorometer, sized with a Bioanalyzer 2100, and then quantified again using the KAPA Library Quantification kit. Every immunoSEQ 96-well plate was sequenced on a separate single-read 150-cycle Illumina NextSeq 550 flow cell. As for the original processing: The immunoSEQ output contained only junctional sequences without quality scores, so filtering could not match that applied to full-length reads. Sequences were annotated with PyIR, a Python wrapper for IgBLAST v1.9, and V/J genes and CDR3 were assigned using IMGT germline references. Reads were filtered out if the reads had weak V/J assignments (E-value above 1e-6), no CDR3, stop codons, out-of-frame junctions, or ambiguous translated residues. A V3J clonotype was defined by an identical inferred V gene, J gene, and CDR3 amino acid sequence. The percentage overlap between two repertoires was calculated by dividing the number of shared unique clonotypes by the size of the smaller repertoire. RTK rarefaction, the Chao1 estimator, and Recon v2.1 estimates of unobserved clonotypes were used to assess repertoire richness. Generation probabilities for all TCRbeta clonotypes obtained by the gDNA method from a handful of donors were computed using OLGA. TCRdb holds this immuneACCESS table with in-frame rearrangements only. Some clones are missing; in checked studies, unresolved V genes explain under half, and the rest has no known cause. Clonal size and the V and J genes are those of that table, whereas D and trimming came from the DNA. Within this sample are about 510,000 clones, with about 95% of them counted one time only. The ten largest clonotypes hold about 0.054% of the sample.

General conclusions and limits of the study: Sampling was restricted to blood, and TCR repertoires in tissues likely differ from the TCR repertoires found in blood. Compared with non-shared clonotypes, clonotypes shared by all four sorted-subset donors had higher generation probabilities. Around 5% of naive CD4, 3.5% of naive CD8, approximately 2% of memory CD4, and less than 0.45% of memory CD8 clonotypes were shared across a few donors. Even with the large sequencing depth, rarefaction of the sorted-subset datasets indicated that sequencing was incomplete. Estimated clonotype richness was generally larger for naive than for memory subsets. Because the study included a small number of donors, the genetic and exposure-history diversity represented was limited. Pairwise subsampling indicated that sequencing depth was expected to affect the degree of clonotype sharing among donors.

This TCR was recovered from a woman under 40 in good health. This receptor chain uses TRBV19 and TRBJ2-5; the D gene is perhaps TRBD2, from 5 matching bases. The last part of the DNA fits TRBJ2-7 better; the J call may be wrong. The sample comprised naive CD4+ T cells sorted from blood. Explained via the paper, the cell subset or site label denotes: CD45RA+ positively selected. Here the CDR3 is given as CASPRALGEEHSYEQYF. The sequenced DNA: TGTGCCAGCCCTAGAGCTCTGGGAGAGGAGCACTCCTACGAGCAGTACTTC.